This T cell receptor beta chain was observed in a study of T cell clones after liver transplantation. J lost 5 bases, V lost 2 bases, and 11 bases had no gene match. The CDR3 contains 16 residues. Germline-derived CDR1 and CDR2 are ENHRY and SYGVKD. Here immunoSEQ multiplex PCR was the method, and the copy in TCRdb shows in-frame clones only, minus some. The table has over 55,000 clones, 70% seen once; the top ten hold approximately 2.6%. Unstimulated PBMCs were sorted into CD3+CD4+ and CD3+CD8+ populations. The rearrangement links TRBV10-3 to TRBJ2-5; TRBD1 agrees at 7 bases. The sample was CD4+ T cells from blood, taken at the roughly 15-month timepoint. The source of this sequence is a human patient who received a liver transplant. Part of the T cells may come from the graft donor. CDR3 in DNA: TGTGCCATCAGTGAGATCCGGGACAGCCTCCAGGAGACCCAGTACTTC. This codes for CAISEIRDSLQETQYF.